This T cell receptor (beta chain) was sequenced for a study of blood T cell repertoires in COVID-19. CDR3 length: 16 amino acids. Germline-derived CDR1 and CDR2 are SGDLS and YYNGEE. Trimming took 3 bases from V and 6 from J; bases not matched to a gene: 8. Sequencing was performed with immunoSEQ multiplex PCR; in TCRdb, only in-frame clones are kept and a portion is missing. The profile shows 250,000 to 350,000 clones, just under 90% of them singletons. The chain is built from TRBV9 and TRBJ2-1; 11 bases fit TRBD2. The clonotype comes from a woman aged 50 to 65 who had been exposed to COVID-19. Source material: PBMCs or T cells enriched from blood (not recorded which). In DNA form, the CDR3 reads TGTGCCAGCAGCGCCTGGGGGCTAGCGGGGGGCAATGAGCAGTTCTTC. Amino acid sequence: CASSAWGLAGGNEQFF.